This TCR beta chain is drawn from a study of blood T cell repertoires in COVID-19. Study-level background: The United States, Italy and Spain were the sources of the acute and convalescent COVID-19 samples.

Germline V gene lookup returns CDR1 KGHDR and CDR2 SFDVKD. V lost 3 bases, J lost 2 bases, and 11 bases lay in between. This CDR3 region has 15 residues. In the original workflow: How many nucleated cells were present was estimated from reference gene primer amplification. Measured with immunoSEQ multiplex PCR; TCRdb has only the in-frame clones, and not every one. The DNA was the basis for D and trimming; V, J and clone size are from that table. The table records about 130,000 clones, more than 75% of them present only once. The TCR comes from a man aged 50-60 years with active COVID-19. This chain connects TRBV24-1 to TRBJ2-3, with D possibly being TRBD2 (5 bases). Sequenced sample: peripheral blood. CDR3 loop: CATSDRTGFTDTQYF. CDR3 DNA sequence: TGTGCCACCAGTGATCGGACGGGGTTCACAGATACGCAGTATTTT.